A selection of T cell receptor beta chains follows, all from one sample in a study of blood T cell repertoires in COVID-19. Sequenced by immunoSEQ multiplex PCR; TCRdb stores in-frame clones only, minus some. The data contain 200,000 to 300,000 clones, 84% of them seen just once; the ten biggest clones take up 4%. Sequenced material: peripheral blood. The receptors originated from a man aged 50 or older with acute or convalescent COVID-19. CDR3s include the opening cysteine and the closing phenylalanine or tryptophan. The order of the fields is CDR3 length, clone size, J gene, V gene, D gene, CDR3 protein, CDR3 DNA. A D gene is named only where the DNA matches it firmly. Expanded clones get a size class; other rows say once, few or many, or leave the size out.

cdr3_length: 18; clone_size: -; j_call: TRBJ1-1; v_call: TRBV3-1/TRBV3-2; d_call: -; cdr3_aa: CAFPQGLYNQGRIGVAFF; cdr3_nt: TGTGCCTTCCCGCAGGGGCTCTATAACCAGGGGCGAATAGGGGTAGCTTTCTTT
cdr3_length: 14; clone_size: -; j_call: TRBJ2-1; v_call: TRBV6-5; d_call: TRBD2; cdr3_aa: CASTLAESYNEQFF; cdr3_nt: TGTGCCAGCACGCTAGCGGAGAGCTACAATGAGCAGTTCTTC
cdr3_length: 17; clone_size: -; j_call: TRBJ1-5; v_call: TRBV15; d_call: -; cdr3_aa: CATSRSTTGYSNQPQHF; cdr3_nt: TGTGCCACCAGCAGATCCACGACGGGGTATAGCAATCAGCCCCAGCATTTT
cdr3_length: 15; clone_size: -; j_call: TRBJ2-7; v_call: TRBV5-1; d_call: TRBD2; cdr3_aa: CASSLEGLGTGEQYF; cdr3_nt: TGCGCCAGCAGCTTGGAGGGACTAGGTACCGGCGAGCAGTACTTC
cdr3_length: 12; clone_size: -; j_call: TRBJ1-1; v_call: TRBV5-1; d_call: TRBD1; cdr3_aa: CASSWGQGEAFF; cdr3_nt: TGCGCCAGCAGCTGGGGACAGGGCGAAGCTTTCTTT
cdr3_length: 12; clone_size: -; j_call: TRBJ1-5; v_call: TRBV12-3/TRBV12-4; d_call: -; cdr3_aa: CASQTGNQPQHF; cdr3_nt: TGTGCCAGCCAAACAGGGAATCAGCCCCAGCATTTT
cdr3_length: 18; clone_size: -; j_call: TRBJ1-2; v_call: TRBV23-1; d_call: TRBD1; cdr3_aa: CASSQSHARDRGNYGYTF; cdr3_nt: TGCGCCAGCAGTCAATCCCATGCCCGGGACAGGGGTAACTATGGCTACACCTTC
cdr3_length: 15; clone_size: -; j_call: TRBJ2-2; v_call: TRBV10-3; d_call: TRBD1; cdr3_aa: CASKGAGSNTGELFF; cdr3_nt: TGTGCCTCCAAGGGGGCAGGATCGAACACCGGGGAGCTGTTTTTT
cdr3_length: 11; clone_size: -; j_call: TRBJ2-3; v_call: TRBV12-3/TRBV12-4; d_call: -; cdr3_aa: CASSFVDTQYF; cdr3_nt: TGTGCCAGCAGTTTCGTAGATACGCAGTATTTT
cdr3_length: 13; clone_size: -; j_call: TRBJ1-5; v_call: TRBV20-1; d_call: -; cdr3_aa: CSASLGGNQPQHF; cdr3_nt: TGCAGTGCTAGTTTGGGGGGTAATCAGCCCCAGCATTTT
cdr3_length: 16; clone_size: -; j_call: TRBJ2-1; v_call: TRBV5-1; d_call: -; cdr3_aa: CASSLANRVSYNEQFF; cdr3_nt: TGCGCCAGCAGCTTGGCCAACAGGGTCTCCTACAATGAGCAGTTCTTC
cdr3_length: 14; clone_size: -; j_call: TRBJ2-5; v_call: TRBV3-1/TRBV3-2; d_call: TRBD1; cdr3_aa: CASSLTGVRETQYF; cdr3_nt: TGTGCCAGCAGCCTTACAGGGGTACGGGAGACCCAGTACTTC
cdr3_length: 14; clone_size: -; j_call: TRBJ2-5; v_call: TRBV5-5; d_call: -; cdr3_aa: CASSLGGAQETQYF; cdr3_nt: TGTGCCAGCAGCTTGGGGGGAGCCCAAGAGACCCAGTACTTC
cdr3_length: 14; clone_size: -; j_call: TRBJ2-4; v_call: TRBV30; d_call: -; cdr3_aa: CAWSLSLAKNIQYF; cdr3_nt: TGTGCCTGGAGTTTGTCTTTAGCCAAAAACATTCAGTACTTC
cdr3_length: 12; clone_size: -; j_call: TRBJ1-2; v_call: TRBV5-6; d_call: -; cdr3_aa: CASSPQGDGYTF; cdr3_nt: TGTGCCAGCAGCCCACAGGGAGATGGCTACACCTTC
cdr3_length: 14; clone_size: -; j_call: TRBJ1-2; v_call: TRBV6-5; d_call: -; cdr3_aa: CASRLEKGSSGYTF; cdr3_nt: TGTGCCAGCAGGCTAGAGAAAGGTTCGTCCGGCTACACCTTC
cdr3_length: 17; clone_size: few; j_call: TRBJ2-7; v_call: TRBV7-8; d_call: -; cdr3_aa: CASSSHSRPDGTYEQYF; cdr3_nt: TGTGCCAGCAGCTCTCACTCAAGGCCGGACGGGACCTACGAGCAGTACTTC
cdr3_length: 16; clone_size: -; j_call: TRBJ2-7; v_call: TRBV9; d_call: TRBD2; cdr3_aa: CASSDSTSGSTYEQYF; cdr3_nt: TGTGCCAGCAGCGACTCGACTAGCGGCTCCACCTACGAGCAGTACTTC
cdr3_length: 12; clone_size: -; j_call: TRBJ1-2; v_call: TRBV13; d_call: -; cdr3_aa: CASSRAPYGYTF; cdr3_nt: TGTGCCAGCAGCCGAGCCCCCTATGGCTACACCTTC
cdr3_length: 16; clone_size: -; j_call: TRBJ1-2; v_call: TRBV7-8; d_call: -; cdr3_aa: CASSPLGEGENYGYTF; cdr3_nt: TGTGCCAGCAGCCCTCTCGGGGAGGGGGAAAACTATGGCTACACCTTC
cdr3_length: 16; clone_size: -; j_call: TRBJ1-3; v_call: TRBV6-6; d_call: -; cdr3_aa: CASSYLSGNSGNTIYF; cdr3_nt: TGTGCCAGCAGCTACCTAAGCGGCAACTCTGGAAACACCATATATTTT
cdr3_length: 15; clone_size: -; j_call: TRBJ1-4; v_call: TRBV4-2; d_call: TRBD1; cdr3_aa: CASSPNRQGNEKLFF; cdr3_nt: TGTGCCAGCAGCCCCAATCGACAGGGAAATGAAAAACTGTTTTTT
cdr3_length: 15; clone_size: -; j_call: TRBJ1-2; v_call: TRBV27; d_call: -; cdr3_aa: CASSPQSITNYGYTF; cdr3_nt: TGTGCCAGCAGTCCACAGTCAATTACTAACTATGGCTACACCTTC
cdr3_length: 12; clone_size: -; j_call: TRBJ1-1; v_call: TRBV6-2/TRBV6-3; d_call: -; cdr3_aa: CASSQQGPEAFF; cdr3_nt: TGTGCCAGCAGCCAACAGGGACCTGAAGCTTTCTTT
cdr3_length: 21; clone_size: few; j_call: TRBJ1-6; v_call: TRBV7-8; d_call: -; cdr3_aa: CASTKSSTGLTRASYNSPLHF; cdr3_nt: TGTGCCAGCACCAAAAGTTCGACGGGACTCACCCGGGCGTCCTATAATTCACCCCTCCACTTT
cdr3_length: 13; clone_size: -; j_call: TRBJ2-1; v_call: TRBV14; d_call: -; cdr3_aa: CASSQGGYNEQFF; cdr3_nt: TGTGCCAGCAGCCAGGGGGGCTACAATGAGCAGTTCTTC
cdr3_length: 15; clone_size: -; j_call: TRBJ1-5; v_call: TRBV6-5; d_call: TRBD1; cdr3_aa: CASRIDRGGHQPQHF; cdr3_nt: TGTGCCAGCAGAATCGACAGGGGTGGTCATCAGCCCCAGCATTTT
cdr3_length: 15; clone_size: few; j_call: TRBJ2-7; v_call: TRBV4-1; d_call: -; cdr3_aa: CASSQSPLAGYEQYF; cdr3_nt: TGCGCCAGCAGCCAATCTCCGCTAGCAGGCTACGAGCAGTACTTC
cdr3_length: 15; clone_size: -; j_call: TRBJ1-2; v_call: TRBV19; d_call: TRBD1; cdr3_aa: CASSKGTGSNYGYTF; cdr3_nt: TGTGCCAGTAGTAAGGGGACAGGATCTAACTATGGCTACACCTTC
cdr3_length: 15; clone_size: -; j_call: TRBJ1-1; v_call: TRBV5-1; d_call: -; cdr3_aa: CASSLGGVVGTEAFF; cdr3_nt: TGCGCCAGCAGCTTGGGCGGGGTCGTCGGCACTGAAGCTTTCTTT
cdr3_length: 15; clone_size: -; j_call: TRBJ2-7; v_call: TRBV5-1; d_call: TRBD1; cdr3_aa: CASSLGTGTGFEQYF; cdr3_nt: TGCGCCAGCAGCTTGGGCACCGGGACAGGGTTCGAGCAGTACTTC
cdr3_length: 14; clone_size: -; j_call: TRBJ1-5; v_call: TRBV9; d_call: -; cdr3_aa: CASSGDSSNQPQHF; cdr3_nt: TGTGCCAGCAGCGGCGACAGTAGCAATCAGCCCCAGCATTTT
cdr3_length: 12; clone_size: -; j_call: TRBJ2-7; v_call: TRBV28; d_call: -; cdr3_aa: CASTYGDYEQYF; cdr3_nt: TGTGCCAGCACTTACGGGGACTACGAGCAGTACTTC
cdr3_length: 16; clone_size: -; j_call: TRBJ1-5; v_call: TRBV3-1/TRBV3-2; d_call: TRBD1; cdr3_aa: CASSQAGGGGNQPQHF; cdr3_nt: TGTGCCAGCAGCCAAGCGGGAGGGGGCGGCAATCAGCCCCAGCATTTT
cdr3_length: 11; clone_size: once; j_call: TRBJ2-3; v_call: TRBV7-9; d_call: -; cdr3_aa: CASGAVDTQYF; cdr3_nt: TGTGCCAGTGGGGCGGTGGATACGCAGTATTTT
cdr3_length: 17; clone_size: -; j_call: TRBJ2-5; v_call: TRBV30; d_call: TRBD1; cdr3_aa: CAWSVLYGTVGEETQYF; cdr3_nt: TGTGCCTGGAGTGTACTATATGGGACAGTGGGGGAAGAGACCCAGTACTTC
cdr3_length: 13; clone_size: -; j_call: TRBJ1-4; v_call: TRBV6-5; d_call: TRBD1; cdr3_aa: CASTTGGNEKLFF; cdr3_nt: TGTGCCAGCACCACAGGGGGTAATGAAAAACTGTTTTTT
cdr3_length: 14; clone_size: -; j_call: TRBJ2-1; v_call: TRBV10-1; d_call: -; cdr3_aa: CASSGGSAYNEQFF; cdr3_nt: TGCGCCAGCAGTGGGGGTAGCGCTTACAATGAGCAGTTCTTC
cdr3_length: 12; clone_size: -; j_call: TRBJ1-1; v_call: TRBV6-2/TRBV6-3; d_call: -; cdr3_aa: CASSPGASEAFF; cdr3_nt: TGTGCCAGCAGCCCAGGGGCATCTGAAGCTTTCTTT